This T cell receptor beta chain was obtained from a study of cytomegalovirus exposure and HLA in healthy donors (dated by TCRdb to 2017 to 2019). Regarding the study in general: In an earlier analysis of approximately 500 of the donors, less than 350 Gb of sequence data and 100 million or so unique TCR beta sequences from some 170 million T cells were reported. An early release that covered about 600 HLA-typed donors contained around 300 gigabases of sequencing data and tens of millions of unique TCR sequences. Among the approximately 420 genotyped donors, under 90% belonged to the genetic ancestry cluster associated with self-reported Caucasian donors. The study aimed to test whether signatures of past pathogen exposure could be identified by cataloging public T cell receptors. The study profiled the T cell repertoires of 666 subjects by immunosequencing and related them to cytomegalovirus serostatus. A separate validation cohort of more than 100 different subjects was used in addition to the 666-subject first cohort. To predict cytomegalovirus infection status, the study combined high-throughput TCR immunosequencing, statistical association of individual TCRs with disease status, and machine learning. A later analysis re-analyzed previously published TCR beta repertoires from hundreds of donors and added high-resolution HLA genotyping to study TCR occurrence patterns. Rather than drawing on any new phenotypic data, the later analysis identified candidate immune exposures from TCR beta sequences and the way those sequences occurred across donors. An earlier analysis of 500 to 650 of the donors applied high-throughput TCR beta sequencing to assess whether each TCR beta V gene segment acted as functional or pseudogenic. Alongside the repertoire data, information on donor age, sex, ethnicity and CMV serostatus was compiled. A later genetic analysis used genome-wide SNP genotypes for about 65% of the roughly 670 donors, treating that subset as a discovery cohort. All discovery cohort repertoires had been generated using a single sequencing platform. HLA typing included class I and class II loci at four-digit resolution. The number of typed donors differed by locus: roughly 620-630 for A, B, C, DRB1 and DQB1; 522 for DQA1; fewer than 610 for DPA1; and 450 to 480 for DPB1. Because of strong linkage in the cohort, four or five DR-DQ haplotypes were treated as single units for association and clustering. Among around 400 genotyped donors of the cohort, an average of around 240,000 unique TCR beta nucleotide sequences were sequenced per donor, roughly a sixth of them non-productive.

This clone was counted between two and nine times. What this receptor recognizes is not known. No much larger clone is present one base from it, and per-base qualities are unavailable. The cysteine opens and the phenylalanine closes a CDR3 of 14 amino acids. Only the CDR3 DNA is retained, 42 bases long and in frame from the first base. The junction carries 7 bases between V and J, which are trimmed by 0 bases and 4 bases respectively. For CDR1 and CDR2, the germline V gene lists MNHEY and SVGAGI. The cohort was made up of 500 to 850 healthy bone marrow donors. At the time of sampling, every cohort member was nominally healthy, though immune exposures that went unrecorded were likely present. The donor tested CMV seropositive and was one of the 289 seropositive cohort members. Each donor provided a peripheral blood sample, and peripheral blood mononuclear cells were used for TCR beta sequencing. The Qiagen DNeasy Blood Extraction Kit was used to extract genomic DNA from the blood cell samples.

What the study reported, not specific to this receptor: This cohort had only TCR beta chains sequenced, and the lack of alpha or paired-chain data limited which features could be detected. A further reported finding was that TCR beta sequences accurately predicted the HLA-A and HLA-B alleles for most subjects in the first cohort. In an earlier analysis of more than 500 of the donors, most TCR beta V segments appeared in productive rearrangements about 90% or about 30% of the time, broadly matching IMGT annotations. A later genetic analysis reported fewer N-insertions in productive TCRs among donors in an Asian-associated ancestry cluster than the roughly 670-donor mean. In a later analysis, HLA-associated TCR beta chains were found to be more clonally expanded and to have lower generation probabilities than equally common non-associated chains. When HLA alleles, especially DR and DQ, strongly co-occurred, attributing TCR associations to individual alleles was difficult. Sequencing depth was assumed to be roughly uniform across donors in the presence/absence analyses, though that assumption may not hold. Because the 87-base-pair reads could not distinguish some IMGT-functional V segments, including TRBV6-2 and TRBV6-3, those segments were excluded. According to a later analysis, TCR association rates differed among HLA loci, with DRB1 alleles showing the most associated TCRs and HLA-C alleles showing the fewest. At a false discovery rate of 0.05, a later analysis linked around 15,000 TCR beta sequences to specific HLA alleles. Because counts were too low, about 18 rarely observed V segments, including chromosome 9 orphons, were excluded from the earlier analysis of around 640 of the donors. A group of highly shared sequence variants was considered likely to be a technical artifact of the sequencing pipeline. Correlated functional status among segregating V segments might reflect linkage disequilibrium, but an unknown experimental factor could not be ruled out. According to a later analysis, parvovirus B19, influenza, CMV and Epstein-Barr virus appeared linked to several top co-occurrence clusters. In both the original and validation cohorts, the classifier was reported to diagnose cytomegalovirus status with high specificity and sensitivity. A few of the identified cytomegalovirus-associated TCR beta chains were confirmed in vitro to be specific for cytomegalovirus antigens. Immune exposure information for the cohort was limited to CMV serostatus. According to the authors, the approach could potentially be generalized to other disease states and immunological phenotypes. Most TCR sequences were observed very rarely across donors, whereas some public TCRs were present in many individuals. Because HLA typing was missing for some donors at each locus, association tests included only the typed subset. The study gave a list of around 170 TCR beta chains associated with cytomegalovirus. In a later analysis, most CMV-associated TCR beta chains were found to appear HLA-restricted, with HLA associations seemingly driven largely by CMV exposure. In a later genetic analysis, a missense DCLRE1C variant was associated with V-gene and J-gene trimming of TCR beta chains, and the association was replicated in an independent cohort.

Library preparation employed the immunoSEQ multiplex PCR assay. The multiplex PCR relied on a mix of 60 forward primers for TCR Vbeta segments and 13 reverse primers for TCR Jbeta segments. Amplification of the CDR3 region of rearranged TCR beta genes was performed with a multiplex PCR assay on genomic DNA. The amplified TCR beta libraries were sequenced on the Illumina HiSeq System as 87-base-pair reads. The authors' pipeline ran thus. A later analysis counted 65 million to 90 million unique TCR beta chains across the 650 to 800 repertoires, and about 10 million of these chains were shared by at least two donors. A nearest-neighbor algorithm error-corrected the raw reads and collapsed the reads into unique sequences, merging closely related sequences to remove PCR and sequencing errors. V, D and J gene segments were assigned by aligning CDR3 sequences to IMGT reference sequences. For a sequence to be retained, a match of at least six nucleotides was required to both a V gene segment and a J gene segment. Rearrangements were called productive when the CDR3 lacked stop codons and stayed in frame with V and J; all others were non-productive. Following IMGT convention, CDR3 was defined as the stretch from the second conserved V-encoded cysteine up to the conserved J-encoded phenylalanine. The earlier analysis of 550 to 650 of the donors excluded any sequence lacking an unambiguous match to a single V gene segment. In an earlier analysis of around 590 of the donors, a V segment was called functional when productive rearrangements were above 56.7%, and segregating when the standard deviation between donors exceeded 5%. To diagnose cytomegalovirus status from the catalog of TCR beta chain sequences, a statistical classification framework was built. In a later analysis, TCR nucleotide sequences were compared against IMGT/GENE-DB human TR gene sequences so that V and J genes could be assigned. A later analysis assigned CDR3 sequences and most-parsimonious VDJ recombination scenarios with the TCRdist pipeline. A later analysis defined each TCR beta chain by its CDR3 amino acid sequence plus V-gene family, and excluded reads lacking a unique V-gene family. As a way to deal with suspected cross-contamination and a sequencing artifact, a later analysis dropped 640 or so nucleotide sequences that were highly shared and had low generation probability. For each public chain, a later analysis derived a clonal expansion index from normalized ranks of inferred template counts within each repertoire. Generation probabilities in a later analysis came from a VDJ recombination model fitted to out-of-frame rearrangements, and those results were checked against IGoR. In a later analysis, TCR-TCR, TCR-HLA and TCR-CMV co-occurrence was scored with hypergeometric tests, and a repertoire-size bias correction was applied to TCR pairs. To estimate false discovery rates, a later analysis permuted the HLA or CMV assignments 20 times. In a later analysis, co-occurring TCRs were grouped using DBSCAN, and TCRdist sequence similarity was added for clustering within HLA-allele-positive subsets. Co-occurrence clustering excluded repertoires with fewer than 30,000 or more than 120,000 public chains, plus five with anomalous nucleotide sharing. TCRdb holds this immuneACCESS table with in-frame rearrangements only. Some clones are missing; in checked studies, unresolved V genes explain under half, and the rest has no known cause. V, J and clone size reflect that table, while D and trimming were determined from the DNA. Present in this sample are 100,000 to 150,000 clones, 70% to 85% of which were seen just once. Together, the top ten hold about 2.6% of the sample.

Sample: PBMCs. The V and J segments used are TRBV6-5 and TRBJ2-1; a confident D gene designation cannot be given. The TCR originated in a woman in her sixties in good health and CMV-seropositive. DNA sequence: TGTGCCAGCAGTTACTCGGGCTTATACAATGAGCAGTTCTTC. It translates to CASSYSGLYNEQFF.